One sample yielded the 5 T cell receptor beta chains listed below, sequenced in a study of regulatory T cells in long-lasting Graves disease. Documented time point: newly diagnosed GD, antithyroid drugs for less than 3 months. With RNA extracted from PBMCs as input, the TCR library was made. Library construction for TCR beta used iRepertoire HTBI primers and Arm-PCR of CDR3 regions. TCRdb analysed the multiplex PCR reads with MiXCR anew, one entry per CDR3 protein. Of 550,000 to 600,000 distinct CDR3 sequences in the sample, about 16% were seen once. The same sample was also studied in work on T cells in Graves' hyperthyroidism and ophthalmopathy.

Sequences were derived from peripheral blood mononuclear cells (PBMCs), sampled at new diagnosis, from a patient treated with antithyroid drugs. These receptors were taken from a man aged 18 to 35 with Graves disease.

V gene TRBV19 combines with J gene TRBJ2-6; D is unresolved. Germline assignment: CDR1 LNHDA and CDR2 SQIVND (reference sequence). The V end was cut by 5 bases, the J end by 0 bases, with 8 bases between. This CDR3 has 15 amino acids. Here the CDR3 reads CASSVQYSGANVLTF. As DNA, the CDR3 is TGTGCCAGTAGTGTGCAGTACTCTGGGGCCAACGTCCTGACTTTC.

This chain joins TRBV9 and TRBJ2-1; 11 bases are shared with TRBD2. The germline V gene has CDR1 SGDLS and CDR2 YYNGEE. The V and J ends lost 0 bases and 6 bases, in that order; junction bases with no gene match: 2. There are 15 residues in the CDR3. The CDR3: CASSVETSGINEQFF. CDR3 DNA sequence: TGTGCCAGCAGCGTAGAGACTAGCGGGATCAATGAGCAGTTCTTC.

The chain joins TRBV13 to TRBJ2-2, with D possibly matching TRBD2 (6 bases). Trimming stripped 5 bases from V and 3 bases from J, with 16 bases between. Germline loops: CDR1 PRHDT, CDR2 FYEKMQ (reference sequence). The CDR3 sequence is 16 residues long. The CDR3 reads CASSGDLTPDTGELFF. CDR3 DNA: TGTGCCAGCAGCGGGGACTTGACCCCAGACACCGGGGAGCTGTTTTTT.

This rearrangement joins TRBV27 to TRBJ1-3, with TRBD1 identical over 10 bases. The CDR3 contains 18 residues. The germline V gene has CDR1 MNHEY and CDR2 SMNVEV (reference sequence). J lost 1 base, V lost 6 bases, and 12 bases had no gene match. In nucleotides, the CDR3 is TGTGCCAGCAGCGACAGGGGGCTGAGGGGTATTTCTGGAAACACCATATATTTT. It translates to CASSDRGLRGISGNTIYF.

This clonotype was observed at least ten times. V and J are TRBV6-2 or TRBV6-3 and TRBJ2-3; D is unresolved. Looked up from germline, CDR1 is MNHEY and CDR2 is SVGEGT. The CDR3 totals 13 residues. The germline V and J ends were trimmed by 5 bases and 10 bases, with 16 bases remaining between them. The CDR3 nucleotides read TGTGCCAGCAGTGAAAGGTTCATGGCGGCGCAGTATTTT. It specifies CASSERFMAAQYF.